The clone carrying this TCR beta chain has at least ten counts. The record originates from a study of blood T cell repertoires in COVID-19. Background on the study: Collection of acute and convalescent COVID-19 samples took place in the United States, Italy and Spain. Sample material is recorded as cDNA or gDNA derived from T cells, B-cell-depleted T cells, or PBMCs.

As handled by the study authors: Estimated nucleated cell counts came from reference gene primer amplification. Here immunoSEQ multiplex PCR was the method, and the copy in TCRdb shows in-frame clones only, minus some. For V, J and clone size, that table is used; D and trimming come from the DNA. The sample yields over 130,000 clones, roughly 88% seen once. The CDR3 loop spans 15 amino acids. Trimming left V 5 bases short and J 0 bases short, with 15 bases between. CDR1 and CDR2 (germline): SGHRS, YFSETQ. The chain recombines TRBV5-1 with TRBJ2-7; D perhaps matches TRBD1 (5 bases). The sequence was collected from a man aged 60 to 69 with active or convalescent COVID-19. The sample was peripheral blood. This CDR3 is CASREGHRDSYEQYF. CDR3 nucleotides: TGCGCCAGCAGGGAAGGACACCGTGACTCCTACGAGCAGTACTTC.